This TCR beta chain was found in a study of OX40 agonist ivuxolimab in advanced cancers. Study context: Patients received the agonistic anti-OX40 (CD134) antibody ivuxolimab. Findings and caveats of the study: At doses 0.1 to 3.0 mg/kg, CD4+ and CD8+ clones expanded.

V was pared by 2 bases and J by 1 base, with 2 bases of the junction left unmatched. The germline CDR1 and CDR2 sequences are MNHEY and SVGAGI. The CDR3 is 14 amino acids. As concerns this clone: The antigen is undetermined.

Here immunoSEQ multiplex PCR was the method, and the copy in TCRdb shows in-frame clones only, minus some. The repertoire holds around 80,000 clones, with more than 75% as singletons. The sample in question was CD4+ or CD8+ T cells sorted from blood, obtained in a trial of the OX40 agonist ivuxolimab. The sequence derives from an adult with an advanced solid tumor such as melanoma, head and neck, liver or kidney cancer. This chain connects TRBV6-5 to TRBJ2-7, with 7 bases fitting TRBD2. CDR3 protein: CASSYTSESYEQYF. DNA of the CDR3: TGTGCCAGCAGTTACACTAGCGAGTCCTACGAGCAGTACTTC.